These 25 T cell receptor beta chains originate from one sample sequenced in a study of T cells after yellow fever vaccination (dated by TCRdb to about 2019). The treatment or condition label corresponds to: live attenuated yellow fever vaccine strain. Library preparation was by 5' RACE. The sample was run on an Illumina HiSeq 2500. TCRdb reworked the public reads: Q25 trimming with fastp, MiXCR clone assembly, productive beta chains retained. Every entry covers one CDR3 protein and lists the most common genes and DNA from its rows. The sample yields under 400,000 distinct CDR3 sequences; around 10% were counted once. Around 19% of the sample comes from the top ten. The sequences come from PBMCs, collected on the day of the first yellow fever vaccination. These receptors came from a young man who received the YFV17D yellow fever vaccine.

Here the CDR3 DNA reads TGTGCCAGCAGCCGACAGGGCGAACTCTACGAGCAGTACTTC. Translated, it gives CASSRQGELYEQYF. The rearrangement uses TRBV6-5 and TRBJ2-7; 7 bases fit TRBD1. CDR3 length: 14 amino acids. Per germline, CDR1 MNHEY and CDR2 SVGAGI. V gave up 6 bases and J gave up 3 bases; unmatched junction bases: 8.

The chain joins TRBV19 to TRBJ2-1; D could derive from TRBD1 or TRBD2 (6 bases each). Trimming removed 4 bases from V and 0 bases from J, with 22 bases in between. The CDR3 covers 19 residues. The germline V gene has CDR1 LNHDA and CDR2 SQIVND (reference sequence). CDR3 DNA: TGTGCCAGTAGTACTACAAACCTAATAGGGGGGCCCTCCTACAATGAGCAGTTCTTC. It codes for CASSTTNLIGGPSYNEQFF.

This clonotype has ten or more counts. The chain couples TRBV9 to TRBJ2-7; 7 bases match TRBD1. V was clipped by 4 bases and J by 0 bases; unmatched bases: 4. Per germline, CDR1 SGDLS and CDR2 YYNGEE. The CDR3 contains 14 residues. CDR3 amino acids: CASSPRDSSYEQYF. In DNA, the CDR3 is TGTGCCAGCAGCCCCCGGGACAGCTCCTACGAGCAGTACTTC.

This clonotype came up many times. The gene calls are TRBV7-2 and TRBJ2-1, with 10 bases matching TRBD1. The germline gives CDR1 SGHTA, CDR2 FQGNSA. The length of the CDR3 is 14 residues. With 5 bases clipped from V and 9 bases from J, the junction kept 7 bases outside the gene matches. CDR3 nucleotide sequence: TGTGCCAGCAGCCTAGGGACAGGGGTACCTGAGCAGTTCTTC. Protein product: CASSLGTGVPEQFF.

This clonotype was observed a few times. The V call is TRBV4-1, the J call TRBJ1-5, with a possible D match to TRBD1 (6 bases). V was shortened by 2 bases and J by 0 bases, with 14 bases between the two germline ends. This CDR3 contains 17 residues. In germline, CDR1 is MGHRA, CDR2 YSYEKL. The CDR3 DNA reads TGCGCCAGCAGCCAAACCTCAGGGGTTTATAGCAATCAGCCCCAGCATTTT. Translation: CASSQTSGVYSNQPQHF.

V is TRBV10-3 and J is TRBJ1-2; no clear D. V lost 0 bases and J 7 bases, leaving 9 bases between the germline ends. Germline V gene sequence: CDR1 ENHRY, CDR2 SYGVKD. This CDR3 contains 13 residues. The CDR3 region is CAISESPPLGYTF. In nucleotides, the CDR3 is TGTGCCATCAGTGAGTCGCCGCCTCTTGGCTACACCTTC.

This clonotype has at least ten counts. V gene TRBV4-1 combines with J gene TRBJ2-1, with D hard to call. V was shortened by 0 bases and J by 3 bases, with 9 bases between the two germline ends. This CDR3 contains 15 residues. The germline V gene has CDR1 MGHRA and CDR2 YSYEKL. This CDR3 is CASSQEPSNYNEQFF. The CDR3 DNA sequence: TGCGCCAGCAGCCAAGAGCCGTCTAACTACAATGAGCAGTTCTTC.

The chain employs TRBV20-1 and TRBJ1-2; TRBD1 agrees at 8 bases. Germline V gives CDR1 DFQATT, CDR2 SNEGSKA (reference sequence). Losses at the gene ends were 1 base for V and 6 bases for J; bases not matched to a gene: 4. CDR3 length equals 13 residues. Here the CDR3 DNA reads TGCAGTGCTAGAGGTCTGGACAGGGATGGCTACACCTTC. This encodes CSARGLDRDGYTF.

The rearrangement links TRBV6-2 or TRBV6-3 to TRBJ1-1; unclear D gene. The V end lost 6 bases, the J end lost 0 bases, and 11 bases lay between the germline ends. From germline, CDR1 is MNHEY and CDR2 SVGEGT. The CDR3 consists of 14 residues. In DNA form, the CDR3 reads TGTGCCAGCAGCAACCCTGCGATGAACACTGAAGCTTTCTTT. Encoded protein: CASSNPAMNTEAFF.

The gene calls are TRBV29-1 and TRBJ1-1; no reliable D call. This CDR3 is 15 amino acids long. The V and J ends lost 6 bases and 0 bases respectively, with 17 bases between them. CDR1 SQVTM and CDR2 ANQGSEA come from the germline V gene. The CDR3 reads CSVSLSVHMNTEAFF. The CDR3 bases are TGCAGCGTGAGTTTGTCAGTACACATGAACACTGAAGCTTTCTTT.

This clonotype was detected a few times. V and J are TRBV7-2 and TRBJ2-3, with no clear D. The length of the CDR3 is 12 residues. Germline V gene data show CDR1 as SGHTA and CDR2 as FQGNSA. V gave up 0 bases and J gave up 8 bases, with 6 bases separating them. This chain's CDR3 is CASSLAAATQYF. The CDR3, as DNA: TGTGCCAGCAGCTTAGCGGCGGCTACGCAGTATTTT.

This rearrangement joins TRBV9 to TRBJ2-3; 8 bases line up with TRBD2. Germline V lookup: CDR1 SGDLS, CDR2 YYNGEE. CDR3 length: 15 residues. Trimming at V came to 4 bases and at J to 4 bases, leaving 8 bases not matched to a gene. CDR3 bases: TGTGCCAGCAGCCGGGGATGGACTAGCCCAGATACGCAGTATTTT. Translation gives CASSRGWTSPDTQYF.

The rearrangement joins TRBV24-1 to TRBJ1-1, with a possible D match to TRBD1 (6 bases). This CDR3 spans 14 amino acids. V gave up 7 bases and J gave up 2 bases, with 13 bases separating them. Germline loops: CDR1 KGHDR, CDR2 SFDVKD. The CDR3 region has the DNA TGTGCCACCAGAGAGACCGGGGGCAACACTGAAGCTTTCTTT. It specifies CATRETGGNTEAFF.

This rearrangement joins TRBV18 to TRBJ1-1; the D is unclear. Trimming stripped 3 bases from V and 3 bases from J, with 11 bases between. Germline V CDR1 and CDR2: KGHSH, LQKENI. CDR3 length: 14 residues. The CDR3 nucleotides read TGTGCCAGCTCACCGACCCCACGTTACACTGAAGCTTTCTTT. Residues: CASSPTPRYTEAFF.

This clonotype was seen only a few times. The chain employs TRBV7-9 and TRBJ2-7, with 7 bases that match TRBD1. The trim removed 5 bases at V and 3 bases at J, leaving 7 bases unmatched. The germline CDR1 and CDR2 sequences are SEHNR and FQNEAQ (reference sequence). The CDR3 loop spans 14 amino acids. As DNA, the CDR3 is TGTGCCAGCAGCGAACGACAGGGAGACTACGAGCAGTACTTC. Its translation: CASSERQGDYEQYF.

This clonotype appeared many times. The chain links TRBV5-1 to TRBJ2-5; D may be TRBD1 (6 bases). V was clipped by 4 bases and J by 1 base, with 11 bases between them. The CDR3 sequence is 14 residues long. Germline V gene data show CDR1 as SGHRS and CDR2 as YFSETQ. The CDR3 here is CASSIGTSQETQYF. CDR3 nucleotide sequence: TGCGCCAGCAGCATCGGGACATCCCAAGAGACCCAGTACTTC.

In this sample, this clonotype turned up a few times. At one of its ends the junction is not consistent with the germline gene, which may arise from a read error. The chain uses TRBV6-5 and TRBJ1-6; D may be TRBD1 (5 bases). The CDR3 is made up of 15 amino acids. Germline V lookup: CDR1 MNHEY, CDR2 SVGAGI. CDR3 region: CASSNGPGRDSPPHF. CDR3 sequence (DNA): TGTGCCAGCAGCAACGGGCCGGGGCGGGATTCACCCCCCCACTTT.

A few counts support this clonotype. The chain links TRBV28 to TRBJ2-2, with D perhaps TRBD1 (6 bases). Trimming shortened V by 6 bases and J by 3 bases, and 14 bases separated the two germline ends. CDR1 MDHEN and CDR2 SYDVKM come from the germline V gene. This CDR3 has 15 residues. The CDR3 loop is CASSLLEGDTGELFF. The CDR3 DNA reads as TGTGCCAGCAGCCTCCTAGAGGGGGACACCGGGGAGCTGTTTTTT.

This clonotype was counted between two and nine times. The V call is TRBV5-5, the J call TRBJ1-1; possibly TRBD1 for D (5 bases). The ends were cut back, 8 bases at V and 1 base at J, with 15 bases in the middle. CDR3 length: 14 amino acids. The germline gives CDR1 SGHKS, CDR2 YYEKEE (reference sequence). The CDR3 region has the DNA TGTGCCAGTAGCCTGGGGCAGACGAACACTGAAGCTTTCTTT. Its protein product is CASSLGQTNTEAFF.

The chain has TRBV7-2 and TRBJ2-7, with D unresolved. V was shortened by 2 bases and J by 6 bases, with 14 bases between the two germline ends. CDR3 length equals 14 residues. The V gene's germline CDR1 is SGHTA and CDR2 FQGNSA. CDR3 in DNA: TGTGCCAGCAGCTTAAATACGTTTACAGTCGAGCAGTACTTC. It yields the protein CASSLNTFTVEQYF.

This clonotype has only a few counts. The V and J genes are TRBV29-1 and TRBJ2-1, with a possible D match to TRBD2 (6 bases). The germline V gene encodes CDR1 SQVTM and CDR2 ANQGSEA. The CDR3 is 15 amino acids. Trimming cost V 7 bases and J 6 bases, with 22 bases left between them. As DNA, the CDR3 is TGCAGCGGAGGGACTCTGGGGACTTACCTCAATGAGCAGTTCTTC. This gives the protein CSGGTLGTYLNEQFF.

The V and J genes are TRBV20-1 and TRBJ1-5; possibly TRBD1 for D (6 bases). The ends were cut back, 0 bases at V and 1 base at J, with 7 bases in the middle. Germline CDR1 and CDR2: DFQATT and SNEGSKA (reference sequence). This CDR3 spans 14 amino acids. CDR3 sequence: CSARDRGSNQPQHF. DNA for the CDR3: TGCAGTGCTAGAGACAGGGGAAGCAATCAGCCCCAGCATTTT.

J is TRBJ2-2 and V is TRBV6-2 or TRBV6-3; 7 nucleotides align to TRBD1. The CDR3 length is 17 residues. Per the germline V gene, CDR1 is MNHEY and CDR2 is SVGEGT. The ends lost 4 bases at V and 6 bases at J; junction bases unmatched: 14. DNA of the CDR3: TGTGCCAGCAGTTCACCTTCGACAGGGAAGGGTTCCGGGGAGCTGTTTTTT. Its protein is CASSSPSTGKGSGELFF.

This sequence joins TRBV11-2 and TRBJ2-1; D remains unclear. Germline CDR1 SGHAT, CDR2 FQNNGV. Trimming took off 5 bases at V and 3 bases at J, with 8 bases between the two ends. This CDR3 spans 13 amino acids. Written as DNA, the CDR3 is TGTGCCAGCAGCCCGGACCACTACAATGAGCAGTTCTTC. This encodes CASSPDHYNEQFF.

The V call is TRBV7-9, the J call TRBJ2-2; D could derive from TRBD1 or TRBD2 (6 bases each). The CDR3 extends over 17 amino acids. V lost 4 bases and J lost 4, with 19 bases in between. Germline-derived CDR1 and CDR2 are SEHNR and FQNEAQ (reference sequence). This CDR3 reads CASSSALGGASTGELFF. The CDR3 bases are TGTGCCAGCAGCTCCGCTCTCGGGGGCGCGAGCACCGGGGAGCTGTTTTTT.